These 8 T cell receptor beta chains were sequenced from one sample in a study of cytomegalovirus exposure and HLA in healthy donors. Vbeta (60) and Jbeta (13) primers were used in the PCR. TCRdb keeps only in-frame clones here, not all; method: immunoSEQ multiplex PCR. Of 150,000 to 200,000 clones listed, around 80% were seen once; the top ten hold around 4.9%. The sequencing sample was made of PBMCs. The receptors shown here come from a male donor in good health and CMV-seronegative.

The V gene is TRBV2, the J gene TRBJ2-7; D is possibly TRBD2 (5 bases). Germline assignment: CDR1 SNHLY and CDR2 FYNNEI. Trimming shortened V by 5 bases and J by 3 bases, and 8 bases separated the two germline ends. This CDR3 is built from 12 residues. The chain's CDR3 is CASSKLGYEQYF. Written as DNA, the CDR3 is TGTGCCAGCAGTAAACTAGGCTACGAGCAGTACTTC.

The chain is built from TRBV6-1 and TRBJ2-2; the match to TRBD2 covers 8 bases. The CDR3 has 15 amino acids. With 6 bases clipped from V and 2 bases from J, the junction kept 5 bases outside the gene matches. CDR1 and CDR2 (germline): MNHNS, SASEGT. Written as DNA, the CDR3 is TGTGCCAGCAGGCCCGGGACTAGTAACACCGGGGAGCTGTTTTTT. Translated: CASRPGTSNTGELFF.

The chain links TRBV27 to TRBJ2-2, with 7 bases aligning to TRBD1. The V segment lost 5 bases and the J segment 1 base; nucleotides outside the gene matches: 4. CDR3 length: 15 amino acids. Per the germline V gene, CDR1 is MNHEY and CDR2 is SMNVEV (reference sequence). DNA of the CDR3: TGTGCCAGCAGTCTATGGACAGGGAACACCGGGGAGCTGTTTTTT. Protein sequence: CASSLWTGNTGELFF.

The chain joins TRBV18 to TRBJ1-4; no reliable D call. This CDR3 is 16 amino acids long. V lost 4 bases to trimming and J lost 0 bases, with 12 bases between them. Germline V gene data show CDR1 as KGHSH and CDR2 as LQKENI. CDR3 sequence reads: CASSLAVAATNEKLFF. In nucleotides, the CDR3 is TGTGCCAGCTCACTGGCTGTGGCAGCAACTAATGAAAAACTGTTTTTT.

The chain combines TRBV11-2 with TRBJ2-7, with TRBD2 as a possible D gene (5 bases). V dropped 1 base and J dropped 4 bases, with 14 bases sitting between them. CDR1 and CDR2 (germline): SGHAT, FQNNGV. The CDR3 is made up of 15 amino acids. The chain's CDR3 is CASSLVSGLTYEQYF. The CDR3 DNA reads as TGTGCCAGCAGCTTAGTCTCCGGACTTACATACGAGCAGTACTTC.

This chain joins TRBV27 and TRBJ2-7, with 7 bases aligning to TRBD2. The ends lost 3 bases at V and 4 bases at J; junction bases unmatched: 9. CDR3 length equals 15 residues. The germline gives CDR1 MNHEY, CDR2 SMNVEV (reference sequence). This CDR3 is CASSFFLGGNYEQYF. The CDR3 DNA follows: TGTGCCAGCAGTTTCTTCTTGGGAGGGAATTACGAGCAGTACTTC.

The chain couples TRBV5-5 to TRBJ1-5; 9 positions match TRBD1. The CDR3 length is 15 residues. J lost 7 bases, V lost 0 bases, and 5 bases had no gene match. Per germline, CDR1 SGHKS and CDR2 YYEKEE (reference sequence). CDR3 sequence: CASSLETGGGQPQHF. The CDR3, as DNA: TGTGCCAGCAGCTTGGAAACAGGGGGCGGCCAGCCCCAGCATTTT.

This chain links TRBV6-1 with TRBJ1-4, with D possibly TRBD1 on 5 matching bases. V lost 5 bases and J 0 bases, leaving 10 bases between the germline ends. Per the germline V gene, CDR1 is MNHNS and CDR2 is SASEGT. CDR3 length equals 15 residues. This CDR3 reads CASSLTVATNEKLFF. The CDR3 DNA is TGTGCCAGCAGTTTGACAGTCGCAACTAATGAAAAACTGTTTTTT.